The clone carrying this TCR beta chain was seen repeatedly, ten times or more. This sample was taken from a study of T-cell reconstitution after alpha-beta-depleted transplantation in children. It was with unique molecular identifiers that the TCRbeta library was prepared. TCRdb used MiXCR to reprocess the PCR reads, holding one entry per CDR3 protein. The sample shows hundreds of thousands of distinct CDR3 sequences, around 15% of them seen only once. Trimming took off 0 bases at V and 5 bases at J, with 10 bases between the two ends. The CDR3 has 14 residues. Germline V gene data show CDR1 as LGHNA and CDR2 as YNFKEQ.

The specimen comprised PBMCs, mostly from graft donor cells, sampled 360 days after TCRalphabeta/CD19-depleted stem cell transplant. The chain couples TRBV4-2 to TRBJ1-1, with D possibly matching TRBD1 (6 bases). The sequence derives from a male patient between 2 and 15 years old who had a stem cell transplant for acute lymphoblastic leukemia, so the T cells may come from the graft donor. The CDR3 DNA follows: TGTGCCAGCAGCCAAGAGGTAAGGGGGACTGAAGCTTTCTTT. It specifies CASSQEVRGTEAFF.